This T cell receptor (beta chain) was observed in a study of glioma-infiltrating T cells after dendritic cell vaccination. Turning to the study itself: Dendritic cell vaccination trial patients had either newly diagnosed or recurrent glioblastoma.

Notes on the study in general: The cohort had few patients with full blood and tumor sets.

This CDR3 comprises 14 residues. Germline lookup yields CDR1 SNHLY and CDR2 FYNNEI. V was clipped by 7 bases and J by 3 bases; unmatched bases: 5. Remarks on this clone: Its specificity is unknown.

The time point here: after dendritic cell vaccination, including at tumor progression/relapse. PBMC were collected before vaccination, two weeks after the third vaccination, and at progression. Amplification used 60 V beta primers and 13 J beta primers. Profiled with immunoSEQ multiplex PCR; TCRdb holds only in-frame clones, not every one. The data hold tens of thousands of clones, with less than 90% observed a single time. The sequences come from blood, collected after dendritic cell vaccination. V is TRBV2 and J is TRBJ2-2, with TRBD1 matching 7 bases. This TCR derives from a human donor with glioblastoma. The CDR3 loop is CASKQGLDTGELFF. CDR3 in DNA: TGTGCCAGCAAACAGGGGTTAGACACCGGGGAGCTGTTTTTT. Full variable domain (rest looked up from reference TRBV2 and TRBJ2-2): EPEVTQTPSHQVTQMGQEVILRCVPISNHLYFYWYRQILGQKVEFLVSFYNNEISEKSEIFDDQFSVERPDGSNFTLKIRSTKLEDSAMYFCASKQGLDTGELFFGEGSRLTVL.